These T cell receptor beta chains were read from a single sample in a study of blood T cell repertoires in COVID-19. Generated by immunoSEQ multiplex PCR, the TCRdb table keeps only in-frame clones and is missing some. The data show approximately 65,000 clones, with approximately 86% seen just once and more than 1% held by the top ten. The sample comprised peripheral blood. Every receptor here comes from a man aged 40-55 years with acute or convalescent COVID-19. Each CDR3 is given with its conserved first and last residue. Fields, in order: D gene, clone size, V gene, J gene, CDR3 DNA, CDR3 protein. The D gene is left open where the match is weak. Rows give clone size only sometimes, using once, few, many, or a class for an expanded clone.

d_gene: TRBD1
abundance: NA
v_gene: TRBV11-2
j_gene: TRBJ2-1
CDR3nt: TGTGCCAGCAGCTTTAGGGGTCTACAGGGGAATGAGCAGTTCTTC
CDR3aa: CASSFRGLQGNEQFF

d_gene: NA
abundance: NA
v_gene: TRBV18
j_gene: TRBJ2-3
CDR3nt: TGTGCCAGCTCATCGGGGGGCACAGATACGCAGTATTTT
CDR3aa: CASSSGGTDTQYF

d_gene: TRBD1
abundance: NA
v_gene: TRBV14
j_gene: TRBJ1-2
CDR3nt: TGTGCCAGCAGCAATGGACAGGTACCTGGCTACACCTTC
CDR3aa: CASSNGQVPGYTF

d_gene: NA
abundance: NA
v_gene: TRBV11-2
j_gene: TRBJ1-1
CDR3nt: TGTGCCAGCAGCTTAGAGGGGAGGAGGAACACTGAAGCTTTCTTT
CDR3aa: CASSLEGRRNTEAFF

d_gene: NA
abundance: NA
v_gene: TRBV27
j_gene: TRBJ2-7
CDR3nt: TGTGCCAGCAGTTTATCTACAGGGTCTGCATACGAGCAGTACTTC
CDR3aa: CASSLSTGSAYEQYF

d_gene: TRBD1
abundance: NA
v_gene: TRBV6-5
j_gene: TRBJ1-1
CDR3nt: TGTGCCAGCAGTTACCCGACAGGGGTCGCTTTCTTT
CDR3aa: CASSYPTGVAFF

d_gene: NA
abundance: NA
v_gene: TRBV10-3
j_gene: TRBJ1-2
CDR3nt: TGTGCCATCAGTTCAACGGTCTCAGGAAACTATGGCTACACCTTC
CDR3aa: CAISSTVSGNYGYTF

d_gene: TRBD1
abundance: few
v_gene: TRBV18
j_gene: TRBJ1-1
CDR3nt: TGTGCCAGCTCACCCTCCCGGGACAGGGATGCTTTCTTT
CDR3aa: CASSPSRDRDAFF

d_gene: NA
abundance: NA
v_gene: TRBV7-3
j_gene: TRBJ2-4
CDR3nt: TGTGCCAGCAGCTTAAAAGTCGGGGGACCCCAAAACATTCAGTACTTC
CDR3aa: CASSLKVGGPQNIQYF

d_gene: NA
abundance: NA
v_gene: TRBV19
j_gene: TRBJ1-1
CDR3nt: TGTGCCAGTAGTACCCGGCAGGGATATGAAGCTTTCTTT
CDR3aa: CASSTRQGYEAFF

d_gene: TRBD1
abundance: NA
v_gene: TRBV7-6
j_gene: TRBJ2-5
CDR3nt: TGTGCCAGCAGCTTAGTTGGGCAGGGGGCCAGGGAGACCCAGTACTTC
CDR3aa: CASSLVGQGARETQYF

d_gene: NA
abundance: NA
v_gene: TRBV7-8
j_gene: TRBJ2-5
CDR3nt: TGTGCCAGCAGCTTAGTTCAGGGGCCGCCCGGGAGGGAGACCCAGTACTTC
CDR3aa: CASSLVQGPPGRETQYF

d_gene: NA
abundance: NA
v_gene: TRBV21-1
j_gene: TRBJ2-5
CDR3nt: TGTGCCAGCGCCCGGAGGGAGGGGGGGGAGACCCAGTACTTC
CDR3aa: CASARREGGETQYF

d_gene: NA
abundance: NA
v_gene: TRBV10-3
j_gene: TRBJ1-5
CDR3nt: TGTGCCATCAACGGGGGGAGCAATCAGCCCCAGCATTTT
CDR3aa: CAINGGSNQPQHF

d_gene: NA
abundance: NA
v_gene: TRBV24-1
j_gene: TRBJ1-5
CDR3nt: TGTGCCACCAGTGATGGGCAGCATAGCAATCAGCCCCAGCATTTT
CDR3aa: CATSDGQHSNQPQHF

d_gene: TRBD2
abundance: NA
v_gene: TRBV5-6
j_gene: TRBJ2-5
CDR3nt: TGTGCCAGCAGCTTGGGGGGACTAGCTCAAGAGACCCAGTACTTC
CDR3aa: CASSLGGLAQETQYF

d_gene: TRBD1
abundance: NA
v_gene: TRBV18
j_gene: TRBJ2-3
CDR3nt: TGTGCCAGCTCACCACTGACAGGGTCCACTAGCACAGATACGCAGTATTTT
CDR3aa: CASSPLTGSTSTDTQYF

d_gene: TRBD1
abundance: NA
v_gene: TRBV19
j_gene: TRBJ2-7
CDR3nt: TGTGCCAGTAGCCCCTCAGGGGGTGTTAACGAGCAGTACTTC
CDR3aa: CASSPSGGVNEQYF

d_gene: NA
abundance: NA
v_gene: TRBV6-5
j_gene: TRBJ1-2
CDR3nt: TGTGCCAGCAGTTCCGGGGTTGGCTACACCTTC
CDR3aa: CASSSGVGYTF

d_gene: TRBD1
abundance: NA
v_gene: TRBV29-1
j_gene: TRBJ2-7
CDR3nt: TGCAGCGTAACAAAAACCGGGACAGGGGCCTCCTACGAGCAGTACTTC
CDR3aa: CSVTKTGTGASYEQYF

d_gene: TRBD2
abundance: NA
v_gene: TRBV3-1/TRBV3-2
j_gene: TRBJ2-1
CDR3nt: TGTGCCAGCAGCCACGGCGGGGGGGCTTGGAATGAGCAGTTCTTC
CDR3aa: CASSHGGGAWNEQFF

d_gene: TRBD2
abundance: NA
v_gene: TRBV27
j_gene: TRBJ2-7
CDR3nt: TGTGCCAGCAGTCTAGCCCCCCCTAGCGGGGGGTTCGACGAGCAGTACTTC
CDR3aa: CASSLAPPSGGFDEQYF

d_gene: TRBD1
abundance: NA
v_gene: TRBV11-3
j_gene: TRBJ1-2
CDR3nt: TGTGCCAGCAGCCCCGGGACAGGGGTAATGGATGGCTACACCTTC
CDR3aa: CASSPGTGVMDGYTF

d_gene: NA
abundance: NA
v_gene: TRBV6-1
j_gene: TRBJ1-1
CDR3nt: TGTGCCAGCAGTGAAGTCCAGTACAGGCCCAATGAAGCTTTCTTT
CDR3aa: CASSEVQYRPNEAFF

d_gene: NA
abundance: NA
v_gene: TRBV4-1
j_gene: TRBJ2-3
CDR3nt: TGCGCCAGCAGCCACCCGGGGAGATTAGCGGGCACAGATACGCAGTATTTT
CDR3aa: CASSHPGRLAGTDTQYF

d_gene: TRBD2
abundance: NA
v_gene: TRBV5-1
j_gene: TRBJ2-2
CDR3nt: TGCGCCAGCAGACATTCCCTAGCGGCGAACACCGGGGAGCTGTTTTTT
CDR3aa: CASRHSLAANTGELFF

d_gene: NA
abundance: NA
v_gene: TRBV18
j_gene: TRBJ1-4
CDR3nt: TGTGCCAGCTCACCACAAGCGGGGACAGAAAAACTGTTTTTT
CDR3aa: CASSPQAGTEKLFF

d_gene: NA
abundance: NA
v_gene: TRBV5-1
j_gene: TRBJ1-1
CDR3nt: TGCGCCAGCAGTGTTCAGGGACTGGGCGAGGGGACTGAAGCTTTCTTT
CDR3aa: CASSVQGLGEGTEAFF

d_gene: NA
abundance: NA
v_gene: TRBV6-5
j_gene: TRBJ1-6
CDR3nt: TGTGCCAGCACGGCGGGGCCCTATAATTCACCCCTCCACTTT
CDR3aa: CASTAGPYNSPLHF